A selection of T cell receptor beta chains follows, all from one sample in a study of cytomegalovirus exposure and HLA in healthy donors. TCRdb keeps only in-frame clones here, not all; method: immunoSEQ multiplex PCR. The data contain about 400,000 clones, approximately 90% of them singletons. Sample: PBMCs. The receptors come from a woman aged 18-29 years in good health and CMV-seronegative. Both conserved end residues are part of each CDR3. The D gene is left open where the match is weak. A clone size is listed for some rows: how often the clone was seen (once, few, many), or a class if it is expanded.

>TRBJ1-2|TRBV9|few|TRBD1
TGTGCCAGCAGCGCCCGGGACAGCCGCCACGTGGGCTACACCTTC
CASSARDSRHVGYTF
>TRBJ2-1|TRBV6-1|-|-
TGTGCCAGCAGTGAGGCAGGCGGGAATGAGCAGTTCTTC
CASSEAGGNEQFF
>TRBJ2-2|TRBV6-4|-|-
TGTGCCAGCAGTGTGGGTCGCGGCACCGGGGAGCTGTTTTTT
CASSVGRGTGELFF
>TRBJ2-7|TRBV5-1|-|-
TGCGCCAGCAGCTTCTCCGGTGCCTACGAGCAGTACTTC
CASSFSGAYEQYF
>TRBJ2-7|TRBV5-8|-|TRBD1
TGTGCCAGCAGCTTTAGAGGACAGGGGGCTAGGCAGTACTTC
CASSFRGQGARQYF
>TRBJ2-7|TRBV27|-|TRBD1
TGTGCCAGCAGTTGGGGACAGGGGGCGGACGAGCAGTACTTC
CASSWGQGADEQYF
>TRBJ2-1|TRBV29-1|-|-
TGCAGCGTTTCAGGCTCCCTCTACAATGAGCAGTTCTTC
CSVSGSLYNEQFF
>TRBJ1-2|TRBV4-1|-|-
TGCGCCAGCAGCCAAGATCGAGAGGTTATCTATGGCTACACCTTC
CASSQDREVIYGYTF
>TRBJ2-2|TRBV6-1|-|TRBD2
TGTGCCAGAACCGGGACTAGCGGGACCGGGGAGCTGTTTTTT
CARTGTSGTGELFF
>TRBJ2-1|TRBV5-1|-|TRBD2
TGCGCCAGCAGCTACTCCGGACTAGCGGGATTAAATGAGCAGTTCTTC
CASSYSGLAGLNEQFF
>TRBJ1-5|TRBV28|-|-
TGTGCCAGCACTAATCAGGGGTATAGCAATCAGCCCCAGCATTTT
CASTNQGYSNQPQHF
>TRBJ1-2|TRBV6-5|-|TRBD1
TGTGCCAGCAGTTACTGGACAGGGGGTACTAGTGGCTACACCTTC
CASSYWTGGTSGYTF
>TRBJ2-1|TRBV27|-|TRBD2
TGTGCCAGCACCCAAGGGACTAGCGGGCTCAGCTCCTACAATGAGCAGTTCTTC
CASTQGTSGLSSYNEQFF
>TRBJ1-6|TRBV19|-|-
TGTGCCAGTAGTATGGGACCTACAGGGAATTCACCCCTCCACTTT
CASSMGPTGNSPLHF
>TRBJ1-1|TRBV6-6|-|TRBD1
TGTGCCAGCAGTGACCGGACAGGCCGGAACACTGAAGCTTTCTTT
CASSDRTGRNTEAFF
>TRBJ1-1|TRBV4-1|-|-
TGCGCCAGCAGCCAACCAGGGGCGAACACTGAAGCTTTCTTT
CASSQPGANTEAFF
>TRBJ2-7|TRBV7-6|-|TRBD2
TGTGCCAGCAGCTCCGGGACTAGCGGGGTTTACGAGCAGTACTTC
CASSSGTSGVYEQYF
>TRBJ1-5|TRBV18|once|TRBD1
TGTGCCAGCTCACCCGGGACAGGGGGAAATCAGCCCCAGCATTTT
CASSPGTGGNQPQHF
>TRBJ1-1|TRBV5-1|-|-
TGCGCCAGCAGCTTGGACAGAATAAAAAACACTGAAGCTTTCTTT
CASSLDRIKNTEAFF
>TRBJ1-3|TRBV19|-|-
TGTGCCAGTAGTCGGCCAGGTGCCGGAAACACCATATATTTT
CASSRPGAGNTIYF
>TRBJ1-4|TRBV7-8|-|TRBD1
TGTGCCAGCAGCTCAGGGGGGCACATGAATGAAAAACTGTTTTTT
CASSSGGHMNEKLFF
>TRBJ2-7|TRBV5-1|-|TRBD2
TGCGCCAGCAGCTTGGGCCGGGACTACGAGCAATACTTC
CASSLGRDYEQYF
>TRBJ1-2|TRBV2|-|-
TGTGCCAGCAACCGGGACTCAAACTATGGCTACACCTTC
CASNRDSNYGYTF
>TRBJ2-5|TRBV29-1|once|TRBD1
TGCAGCGTCACGGACAGGGGGCAACTTCAAGAGACCCAGTACTTC
CSVTDRGQLQETQYF
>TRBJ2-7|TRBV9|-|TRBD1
TGTGCCAGCAGCGTAAGTGGACAGGGGGCATACGAGCAGTACTTC
CASSVSGQGAYEQYF
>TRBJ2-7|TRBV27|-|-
TGTGCCACCCCATGGGGGGTATGCTCCTACGAGCAGTACTTC
CATPWGVCSYEQYF
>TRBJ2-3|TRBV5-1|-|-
TGCGCCAGCAGCTTTTGGGCCCGGGGTTCCGTTGAATCCAGCACAGATACGCAGTATTTT
CASSFWARGSVESSTDTQYF
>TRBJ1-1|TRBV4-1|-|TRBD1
TGCGCCAGCAGCCCAGGACAGGGTCCGAGCACTGAAGCTTTCTTT
CASSPGQGPSTEAFF
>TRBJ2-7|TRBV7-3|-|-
TGTGCCAGCAGCTCCGACGGACTGGGCGAGCAGTACTTC
CASSSDGLGEQYF
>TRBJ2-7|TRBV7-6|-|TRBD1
TGTGCCAGCAGCCTATCACCGGGACAGGGCTTGCACGAGCAGTACTTC
CASSLSPGQGLHEQYF
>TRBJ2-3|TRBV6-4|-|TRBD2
TGTGCCAGCAGCGCCGGGACTAGCGGGGGGACAGATACGCAGTATTTT
CASSAGTSGGTDTQYF
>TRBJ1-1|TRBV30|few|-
TGTGCCTGGAGCGGACAGCAGAACACTGAAGCTTTCTTT
CAWSGQQNTEAFF
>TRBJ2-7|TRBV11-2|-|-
TGTGCCACAGGCATTGCCTACGAGCAGTACTTC
CATGIAYEQYF
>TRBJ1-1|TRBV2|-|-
TGTGCCAGCAGTGAACTTGCGAGCACTGAAGCTTTCTTT
CASSELASTEAFF
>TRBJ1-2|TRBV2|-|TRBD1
TGTGCCAGCAGTTCCGGACAGGGAGAAAGAGTGCCCTTC
CASSSGQGERVPF
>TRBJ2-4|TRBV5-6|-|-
TGTGCCAGCAGCTTGGCGGGGTTTGTTGGCAAAAACATTCAGTACTTC
CASSLAGFVGKNIQYF